The 22 T cell receptor beta chains below come from one sample, sequenced in a study of T cell repertoires in cytomegalovirus infection. Via MiXCR, TCRdb re-called the reads, giving one row per CDR3 protein. The sample consists of about 320,000 distinct CDR3 sequences, 8% to 9.5% of them appearing once. The specimen was PBMCs. These receptors were obtained from a human donor in good health (CMV status not recorded). Some clones in this sample may be carry-over from other donors' samples.

This clonotype was found a few times. One end of the junction varies from germline; a read error may be responsible. The chain has TRBV19 and TRBJ2-1; D could derive from TRBD1 or TRBD2 (6 bases each). CDR3 size: 17 residues. Looked up from germline, CDR1 is LNHDA and CDR2 is SQIVND (reference sequence). CDR3 DNA: TGTGCCAGTAGTAAGCACCCGGGGGCAGCCTCCAACAATGAGCAGTTCTTC. It specifies CASSKHPGAASNNEQFF.

This clonotype appeared many times. The chain recombines TRBV7-2 with TRBJ1-5; D call uncertain. V shed 4 bases and J shed 8 bases, with 12 bases lying between them. Per the germline V gene, CDR1 is SGHTA and CDR2 is FQGNSA. This CDR3 contains 13 residues. CDR3 region: CASSSQWIKPQHF. The CDR3 DNA sequence: TGTGCCAGCAGCTCTCAGTGGATCAAGCCCCAGCATTTT.

In its sample, this clonotype was seen many times. CDR3 bases: TGTGCCAGCAGCTTAAGCGGGGGAAACACCATATATTTT. This codes for CASSLSGGNTIYF. The rearrangement uses TRBV7-3 and TRBJ1-3; D is unresolved. CDR1 is SGHTA and CDR2 is FQGTGA in the germline V gene. Between the trimmed V and J ends, which lost 1 base and 4 bases, there was a span of 5 bases. The CDR3 totals 13 residues.

This clonotype was counted at least ten times. The chain combines TRBV7-3 with TRBJ2-5; a weak D match, TRBD1 (6 bases). This CDR3 is 15 amino acids long. Trimming shortened V by 4 bases and J by 5 bases, and 17 bases separated the two germline ends. Germline CDR1 reads SGHTA; CDR2 reads FQGTGA. CDR3 sequence (DNA): TGTGCCAGCAGCTCGCAGGGGACCGAAGGGGAGACCCAGTACTTC. Translation: CASSSQGTEGETQYF.

The rearrangement links TRBV7-2 to TRBJ2-5, with D possibly being TRBD1 (6 bases). V was clipped by 4 bases and J by 5 bases, with 17 bases between them. Germline V gene data show CDR1 as SGHTA and CDR2 as FQGNSA. The CDR3 consists of 15 residues. The CDR3 reads CASSYQLGGMETQYF. DNA for the CDR3: TGTGCCAGCAGCTACCAGTTAGGGGGTATGGAGACCCAGTACTTC.

This clonotype has at least ten counts. The gene calls are TRBV14 and TRBJ2-3; TRBD2 agrees at 12 bases. Germline V gives CDR1 SGHDN, CDR2 FVKESK. The CDR3 consists of 21 residues. V was clipped by 0 bases and J by 3 bases; unmatched bases: 16. The DNA for the CDR3 is TGTGCCAGCAGCCAAGATGGTCCGGCTAGCGGGGGGGCCCGGAGGACAGATACGCAGTATTTT. Amino acids: CASSQDGPASGGARRTDTQYF.

The rearrangement uses TRBV20-1 and TRBJ1-2; weak D call: TRBD1 (6 bases). Trimming cost V 2 bases and J 4 bases, with 14 bases left between them. The germline CDR1 and CDR2 sequences are DFQATT and SNEGSKA (reference sequence). There are 14 residues in the CDR3. The CDR3 is CSARHLGGAYGYTF. In DNA form, the CDR3 reads TGCAGTGCTAGACATCTTGGGGGGGCCTATGGCTACACCTTC.

The sample holds many counts of this clonotype. The chain recombines TRBV7-2 with TRBJ2-3; 9 nucleotides agree with TRBD2. Germline V gives CDR1 SGHTA, CDR2 FQGNSA. This CDR3 comprises 17 residues. V trimming: 3 bases; J trimming: 3 bases; junction bases outside the gene matches: 10. CDR3 sequence (DNA): TGTGCCAGCAGCTTGGGGCTAGCGGGAAAACGGACAGATACGCAGTATTTT. It yields the protein CASSLGLAGKRTDTQYF.

The sample holds a few counts of this clonotype. V gene TRBV6-5 combines with J gene TRBJ2-5, with D possibly being TRBD2 (5 bases). The CDR3 loop spans 15 amino acids. Trimming removed 6 bases from V and 5 bases from J, with 19 bases in between. Germline values: CDR1 MNHEY, CDR2 SVGAGI. The CDR3 coding sequence is TGTGCCAGCAGCCGGGGTACCCCTATATATGAGACCCAGTACTTC. As protein: CASSRGTPIYETQYF.

This clonotype has a handful of counts. The rearrangement uses TRBV6-5 and TRBJ2-7, with D perhaps matching TRBD2 (6 bases). Germline values: CDR1 MNHEY, CDR2 SVGAGI. There are 12 residues in the CDR3. V was cut by 8 bases and J by 2 bases, with 10 bases left in between. DNA for the CDR3: TGTGCCAGCCGGGGGACGGCCTACGAGCAGTACTTC. Amino acid sequence: CASRGTAYEQYF.

This clonotype has a handful of counts. The J gene is TRBJ2-7, the V gene TRBV6-5; a possible D gene is TRBD2 (6 bases). V was clipped by 11 bases and J by 7 bases, with 21 bases between them. The germline V gene encodes CDR1 MNHEY and CDR2 SVGAGI. CDR3 length: 13 residues. The CDR3 loop reads CASDPRWGREQYF. CDR3 DNA sequence: TGTGCCTCCGATCCCCGATGGGGGAGGGAGCAGTACTTC.

About this clonotype itself: Possible read error: a much larger clone is one base away. The chain links TRBV11-2 to TRBJ2-3, with TRBD2 as a possible D gene (5 bases). Germline V CDR1 and CDR2: SGHAT, FQNNGV. Trimming removed 4 bases at V and 8 bases at J, with 22 bases between. The CDR3 is 16 amino acids. The CDR3 spells CASSSVMEVPYVTQYF. The CDR3 bases are TGTGCCAGCAGCTCAGTGATGGAGGTCCCCTACGTTACGCAGTATTTT.

This clonotype was seen a handful of times. This chain joins TRBV11-2 and TRBJ1-5, with D unclear. Trimming stripped 1 base from V and 5 bases from J, with 15 bases between. Germline loops: CDR1 SGHAT, CDR2 FQNNGV. This CDR3 contains 16 residues. The CDR3 reads CASSLGRGLLDQPQHF. The CDR3 bases are TGTGCCAGCAGCTTAGGGCGTGGACTTCTGGATCAGCCCCAGCATTTT.

This rearrangement joins TRBV19 to TRBJ1-5; perhaps TRBD1 as D (6 bases). The CDR3 totals 17 residues. The V end was cut by 2 bases, the J end by 2 bases, with 16 bases between. Germline lookup yields CDR1 LNHDA and CDR2 SQIVND (reference sequence). In DNA form, the CDR3 reads TGTGCCAGTAGTATATCCCAGGGGTTCGGTGGCAATCAGCCCCAGCATTTT. Translating it yields CASSISQGFGGNQPQHF.

This clonotype was seen a few times. The chain carries TRBV2 and TRBJ2-1, with TRBD2 identical over 7 bases. CDR1 SNHLY and CDR2 FYNNEI come from the germline V gene. The junction had 12 bases not matched to a gene; V was cut back by 6 bases and J by 10 bases. There are 14 residues in the CDR3. The CDR3 reads CASRDSSVGGEQFF. The DNA for the CDR3 is TGTGCCAGCAGGGATTCTAGCGTCGGGGGGGAGCAGTTCTTC. The full variable domain, completed using reference TRBV2 and TRBJ2-1, is EPEVTQTPSHQVTQMGQEVILRCVPISNHLYFYWYRQILGQKVEFLVSFYNNEISEKSEIFDDQFSVERPDGSNFTLKIRSTKLEDSAMYFCASRDSSVGGEQFFGPGTRLTVL.

This clonotype has a count of ten or more. The chain joins TRBV12-3 or TRBV12-4 to TRBJ2-3; D is possibly TRBD2 (6 bases). The CDR3 runs 13 residues. Trimming removed 2 bases from V and 4 bases from J, with 7 bases in between. The CDR3 region is CASSLSGADTQYF. The DNA for the CDR3 is TGTGCCAGCAGTTTATCGGGGGCAGATACGCAGTATTTT.

This clonotype was recorded many times. This chain links TRBV7-2 with TRBJ2-7, with unresolved D. From germline, CDR1 is SGHTA and CDR2 FQGNSA. CDR3 length equals 15 residues. Trimming removed 0 bases at V and 5 bases at J, with 14 bases between. CDR3 nucleotides: TGTGCCAGCAGCTTAGCCTCGACACTGGGCCACGAGCAGTACTTC. Its translation is CASSLASTLGHEQYF.

The rearrangement joins TRBV20-1 to TRBJ1-5; D is uncertain. V was shortened by 6 bases and J by 5 bases, with 14 bases between the two germline ends. Germline assignment: CDR1 DFQATT and CDR2 SNEGSKA (reference sequence). The CDR3 extends over 13 amino acids. In DNA form, the CDR3 reads TGCAGTGCCGGACGGTCGTACGATCAGCCCCAGCATTTT. It yields the protein CSAGRSYDQPQHF.

In this sample, this clonotype turned up many times. Here the CDR3 DNA reads TGTGCCAGCAGCGATGGACAGGGCGGCGGCTACACCTTC. It encodes CASSDGQGGGYTF. The chain couples TRBV6-5 to TRBJ1-2, with 8 bases identical to TRBD1. Trimming took 6 bases from V and 8 from J; bases not matched to a gene: 8. The CDR3 consists of 13 residues. CDR1 is MNHEY, CDR2 SVGAGI, per germline.

The chain employs TRBV7-9 and TRBJ2-1, with D possibly being TRBD2 (5 bases). The CDR3 contains 18 residues. Germline V gene lookup returns CDR1 SEHNR and CDR2 FQNEAQ (reference sequence). V gave up 2 bases and J gave up 1 base, with 18 bases separating them. The DNA of the CDR3 is TGTGCCAGCAGCTTACTCGCCTCGGAGGTTGGTTCCTACAATGAGCAGTTCTTC. This encodes CASSLLASEVGSYNEQFF.

This clonotype was observed a few times. The J gene is TRBJ1-6, the V gene TRBV4-3; D gene ambiguous. Germline V gene lookup returns CDR1 LGHNA and CDR2 YSLEER. Trimming left V 0 bases short and J 5 bases short, with 8 bases between. The CDR3 totals 15 residues. Here the CDR3 reads CASSQEDGNNSPLHF. The CDR3 DNA follows: TGCGCCAGCAGCCAAGAAGACGGTAATAATTCACCCCTCCACTTT.

The table lists this clonotype with a few counts. The chain joins TRBV6-2 or TRBV6-3 to TRBJ2-1; D may be TRBD2 (7 bases). CDR1 and CDR2 (germline): MNHEY, SVGEGT. Trimming stripped 7 bases from V and 0 bases from J, with 13 bases between. This CDR3 has 15 amino acids. CDR3 DNA: TGTGCCAGCATAGAGGGGGGGAGCTCCTACAATGAGCAGTTCTTC. Its translation: CASIEGGSSYNEQFF.